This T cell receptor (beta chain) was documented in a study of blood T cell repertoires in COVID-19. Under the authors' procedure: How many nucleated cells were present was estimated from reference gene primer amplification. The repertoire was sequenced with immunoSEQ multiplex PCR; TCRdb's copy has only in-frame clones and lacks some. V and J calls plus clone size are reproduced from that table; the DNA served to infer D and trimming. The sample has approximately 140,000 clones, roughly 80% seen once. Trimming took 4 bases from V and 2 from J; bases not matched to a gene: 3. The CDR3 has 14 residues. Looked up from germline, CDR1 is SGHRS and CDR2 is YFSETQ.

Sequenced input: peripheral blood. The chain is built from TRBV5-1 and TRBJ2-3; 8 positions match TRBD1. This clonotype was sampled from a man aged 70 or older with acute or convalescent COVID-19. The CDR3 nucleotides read TGCGCCAGCAGCCCGGGACAGGTCACAGATACGCAGTATTTT. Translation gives CASSPGQVTDTQYF.